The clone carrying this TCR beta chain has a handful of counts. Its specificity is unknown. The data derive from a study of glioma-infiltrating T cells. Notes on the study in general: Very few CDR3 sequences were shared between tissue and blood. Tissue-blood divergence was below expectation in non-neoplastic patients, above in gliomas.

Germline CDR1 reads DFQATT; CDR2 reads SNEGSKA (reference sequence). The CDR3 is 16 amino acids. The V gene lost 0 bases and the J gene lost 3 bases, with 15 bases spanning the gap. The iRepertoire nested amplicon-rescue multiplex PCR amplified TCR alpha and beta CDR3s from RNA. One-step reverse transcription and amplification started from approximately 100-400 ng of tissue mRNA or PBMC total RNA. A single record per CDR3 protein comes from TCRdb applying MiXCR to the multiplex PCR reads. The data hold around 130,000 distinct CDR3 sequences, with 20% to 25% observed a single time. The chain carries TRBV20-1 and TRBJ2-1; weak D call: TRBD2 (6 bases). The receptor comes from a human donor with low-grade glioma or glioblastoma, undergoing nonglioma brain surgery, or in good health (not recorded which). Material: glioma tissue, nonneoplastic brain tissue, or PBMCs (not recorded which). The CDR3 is CSARDPSALFYNEQFF. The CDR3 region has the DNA TGCAGTGCTAGAGATCCTAGCGCCCTCTTCTACAATGAGCAGTTCTTC.